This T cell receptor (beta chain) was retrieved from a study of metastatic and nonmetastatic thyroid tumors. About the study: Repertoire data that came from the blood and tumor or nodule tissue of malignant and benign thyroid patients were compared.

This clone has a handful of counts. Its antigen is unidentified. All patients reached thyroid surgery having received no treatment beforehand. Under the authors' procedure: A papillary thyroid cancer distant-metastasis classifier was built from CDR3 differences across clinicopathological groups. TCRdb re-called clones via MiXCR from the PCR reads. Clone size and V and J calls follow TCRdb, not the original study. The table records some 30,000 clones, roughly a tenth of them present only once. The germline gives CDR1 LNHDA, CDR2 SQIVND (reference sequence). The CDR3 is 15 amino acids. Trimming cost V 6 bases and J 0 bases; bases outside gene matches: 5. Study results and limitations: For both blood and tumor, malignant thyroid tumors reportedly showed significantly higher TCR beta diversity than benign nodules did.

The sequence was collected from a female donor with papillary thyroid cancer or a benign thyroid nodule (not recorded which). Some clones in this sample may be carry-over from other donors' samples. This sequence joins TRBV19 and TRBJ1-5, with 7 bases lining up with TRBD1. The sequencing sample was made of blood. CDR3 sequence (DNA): TGTGCCAGTAGACCGACAGGGCCTAGCAATCAGCCCCAGCATTTT. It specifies CASRPTGPSNQPQHF.